This is a list of T cell receptor beta chains from one sample in a study of T cell changes during pregnancy in multiple sclerosis. The repertoire was sequenced with immunoSEQ multiplex PCR; TCRdb's copy has only in-frame clones and lacks some. The sample holds 30,000 or so clones, 89% seen once. The sequenced sample was CD8+ T cells from peripheral blood mononuclear cells, obtained in the third trimester of pregnancy. These receptors all stem from a female donor with multiple sclerosis, enrolled in a pregnancy study. Each CDR3 is given without its conserved first and last residue. A D gene is named only where the DNA matches it firmly.

j_call | d_call | v_call | cdr3_aa
TRBJ1-4 | TRBD1 | TRBV7-9 | ASSHNRGLGEKLF
TRBJ1-1 | NA | TRBV21-1 | ASSKPSRPAF
TRBJ1-1 | NA | TRBV10-3 | AISEGEAMNTEAF
TRBJ2-6 | TRBD1 | TRBV29-1 | SVLGGQGAIGANVLT
TRBJ1-1 | NA | TRBV19 | ASSIRGANTEAF
TRBJ2-7 | NA | TRBV27 | ASSLKGWGVYEQY
TRBJ2-1 | NA | TRBV27 | ASSYRGNEQF
TRBJ2-2 | NA | TRBV10-1 | ASIKLQGTDTGELF
TRBJ1-5 | TRBD1 | TRBV9 | ASSVASGGEPQH
TRBJ1-1 | NA | TRBV28 | ASSTQGPENTEAF
TRBJ1-5 | TRBD1 | TRBV7-6 | ASSADRERGQPQH
TRBJ1-1 | NA | TRBV7-8 | ASSFTLGEVEAF
TRBJ2-1 | NA | TRBV10-3 | AISESAGQGYNEQF
TRBJ1-2 | NA | TRBV6-6 | AAGPGVRDGYT
TRBJ2-7 | NA | TRBV9 | ASSVDGGPYEQY
TRBJ2-7 | TRBD2 | TRBV28 | ASSSTSGRAYEQY
TRBJ2-7 | TRBD1 | TRBV7-2 | ASSSDRASYEQY
TRBJ2-7 | NA | TRBV10-3 | AISGGPQGEQY
TRBJ2-3 | TRBD2 | TRBV7-8 | ASSSDWLSGGSTDTQY
TRBJ2-5 | NA | TRBV10-1 | ASMSLRADQETQY
TRBJ2-1 | TRBD1 | TRBV7-8 | ASSLGRIPGQGRIEQF
TRBJ1-3 | TRBD1 | TRBV30 | AWGTGGFGNTIY
TRBJ2-2 | TRBD1 | TRBV28 | ASSLLTGSAGELF
TRBJ2-3 | NA | TRBV14 | ASSPGGSPRTDTQY
TRBJ1-2 | NA | TRBV5-6 | ASSVAGEGYGYT
TRBJ2-7 | TRBD1 | TRBV6-5 | ASSYSSGTGEVQY
TRBJ2-1 | TRBD2 | TRBV4-2 | ASSQEPGLAGGNEQF
TRBJ2-7 | TRBD1 | TRBV9 | ASSVEGQGTYEQY
TRBJ1-4 | TRBD1 | TRBV6-5 | ASSYGLGQGGEKLF
TRBJ1-1 | TRBD1 | TRBV19 | ASRTGVSAF
TRBJ2-7 | TRBD1 | TRBV23-1 | ASSWFRTGHSYEQY
TRBJ1-1 | NA | TRBV6-1 | ASSVGTAQNTEAF
TRBJ2-2 | TRBD2 | TRBV5-6 | ASSLRFGAGGNTGELF
TRBJ2-7 | NA | TRBV10-3 | AISQTDNPGDEQY
TRBJ1-5 | NA | TRBV2 | ASSFRGNQPQH
TRBJ1-1 | NA | TRBV9 | ASSPRQKMNTEAF
TRBJ1-2 | NA | TRBV2 | ASSRSYGYT
TRBJ2-1 | NA | TRBV2 | ASSEYSYNEQF